The rows below give T cell receptor beta chains drawn from one sample of a study of chemoradiotherapy in HPV16-positive cancers. Generated by immunoSEQ multiplex PCR, the TCRdb table keeps only in-frame clones and is missing some. Among some 5,000 clones listed, 78% were seen once. This specimen was taken from a patient who underwent chemoradiotherapy. These receptors all stem from a human donor with HPV-associated anogenital cancer. Each CDR3 is given with its conserved first and last residue. A D gene is named only where the DNA matches it firmly. Size is omitted from some rows. Given values are once, few, many or a class for expanded clones.

TRBV19	TRBJ2-4	TRBD1	.	CASSQIQGKLYF	TGTGCCAGTAGCCAAATACAGGGGAAGCTGTACTTC
TRBV2	TRBJ2-7	.	.	CASSATRGGKSYEQYF	TGTGCCAGCAGCGCAACCAGGGGGGGGAAGTCCTACGAGCAGTACTTC
TRBV10-3	TRBJ2-5	TRBD2	.	CAISLTSGAQETQYF	TGTGCCATCAGCCTGACTAGCGGGGCCCAGGAGACCCAGTACTTC
TRBV27	TRBJ1-3	.	.	CASSLSGPQSGNTIYF	TGTGCCAGCAGTTTAAGTGGCCCACAGTCCGGAAACACCATATATTTT
TRBV5-1	TRBJ2-6	TRBD1	.	CASSLATGRTGANVLTF	TGCGCCAGCAGCTTGGCGACAGGGAGAACTGGGGCCAACGTCCTGACTTTC
TRBV19	TRBJ2-5	.	.	CASSMIGQETQYF	TGTGCCAGTAGTATGATTGGTCAAGAGACCCAGTACTTC
TRBV28	TRBJ2-2	.	.	CASRGHSTGELFF	TGTGCCAGCAGGGGACATAGCACCGGGGAGCTGTTTTTT
TRBV28	TRBJ2-5	TRBD2	.	CASWGGRGFETQYF	TGTGCCAGCTGGGGGGGGAGGGGTTTCGAGACCCAGTACTTC
TRBV5-1	TRBJ1-6	.	.	CASSLAEGTNSPLHF	TGCGCCAGCAGCTTGGCCGAGGGGACCAATTCACCCCTCCACTTT
TRBV7-2	TRBJ2-2	TRBD1	few	CASSLGTGARNTGELFF	TGTGCCAGCAGCTTAGGTACAGGGGCTAGGAACACCGGGGAGCTGTTTTTT
TRBV11-1	TRBJ2-1	TRBD1	.	CASSFLGQGGNEQFF	TGTGCCAGCAGCTTCCTCGGACAGGGAGGAAATGAGCAGTTCTTC
TRBV11-2	TRBJ1-2	.	few	CASSLTVNYGYTF	TGTGCCAGCAGCTTGACAGTTAACTATGGCTACACCTTC
TRBV9	TRBJ2-7	.	.	CASSVDGGPSYEQYF	TGTGCCAGCAGCGTAGACGGGGGTCCCTCCTACGAGCAGTACTTC
TRBV7-6	TRBJ2-7	.	large	CASSTSQGSEQYF	TGTGCCAGCAGCACTTCACAGGGTAGCGAGCAGTACTTC
TRBV27	TRBJ2-1	.	.	CASSFNSPYNEQFF	TGTGCCAGCAGTTTCAACTCCCCCTACAATGAGCAGTTCTTC
TRBV6-5	TRBJ1-4	.	.	CASSIFGGEKLFF	TGTGCCAGCAGTATCTTTGGGGGGGAAAAACTGTTTTTT
TRBV6-5	TRBJ2-2	.	.	CASSYNSGELFF	TGTGCCAGCAGTTACAATTCCGGGGAGCTGTTTTTT
TRBV7-2	TRBJ2-1	TRBD1	few	CASSSSGTGFGEQFF	TGTGCCAGCAGCTCCTCCGGGACAGGGTTTGGTGAGCAGTTCTTC
TRBV7-9	TRBJ1-2	.	.	CASSSPDSPYSYGYTF	TGTGCCAGCAGCTCACCTGACAGCCCTTATTCCTATGGCTACACCTTC